Presented here are 10 T cell receptor beta chains from one specimen sequenced in a study of massively parallel sequencing of T cell beta chains. TCRdb ran MiXCR on the 5' RACE reads and lists one entry per CDR3 protein. The data show fewer than 4,500 distinct CDR3 sequences, with more than 35% seen just once and about 3% held by the top ten. Sequenced input: commercial RNA from peripheral blood pooled from many donors. The receptors come from a pool of human donors in good health; the sample was commercial RNA pooled from many donors.

This clonotype turned up a few times. The chain has TRBV5-1 and TRBJ2-1; D perhaps matches TRBD1 (6 bases). Trimming removed 0 bases from V and 9 bases from J, with 7 bases in between. The CDR3 has 12 residues. CDR1 is SGHRS, CDR2 YFSETQ, per germline. CDR3 bases: TGCGCCAGCAGCTTGGAAGGGGGTGAGCAGTTCTTC. It specifies CASSLEGGEQFF. Using reference TRBV5-1 and TRBJ2-1 for the parts outside the CDR3, the full variable domain is KAGVTQTPRYLIKTRGQQVTLSCSPISGHRSVSWYQQTPGQGLQFLFEYFSETQRNKGNFPGRFSGRQFSNSRSEMNVSTLELGDSALYLCASSLEGGEQFFGPGTRLTVL.

This clonotype was counted a few times. The chain combines TRBV29-1 with TRBJ2-1; D ambiguous. This CDR3 has 13 residues. CDR1 is SQVTM and CDR2 is ANQGSEA in the germline V gene. Trimming stripped 2 bases from V and 6 bases from J, with 11 bases between. CDR3 DNA sequence: TGCAGCGTTGAAAAAGGGCAAGGCAATGAGCAGTTCTTC. Translated: CSVEKGQGNEQFF.

This clonotype appeared once. DNA of the CDR3: TGCAGTGCCCCTGAGAGCTCCTACAATGAGCAGTTCTTC. This codes for CSAPESSYNEQFF. The V gene is TRBV20-1, the J gene TRBJ2-1, with D hard to call. The CDR3 is 13 amino acids. V lost 6 bases and J 0 bases, leaving 9 bases between the germline ends. Per germline, CDR1 DFQATT and CDR2 SNEGSKA (reference sequence).

This clonotype has more than one count but fewer than ten. The chain combines TRBV4-2 with TRBJ1-2; TRBD1 aligns across 9 bases. The V gene's germline CDR1 is LGHNA and CDR2 YNFKEQ. V lost 4 bases to trimming and J lost 6 bases; unmatched junction nucleotides: 3. The CDR3 loop spans 13 amino acids. The CDR3: CASSLGQGDGYTF. The DNA of the CDR3 is TGTGCCAGCAGCCTGGGACAGGGAGATGGCTACACCTTC.

J is TRBJ2-1 and V is TRBV7-3; no clear D. Germline V CDR1 and CDR2: SGHTA, FQGTGA. The CDR3 has 15 residues. The germline V and J ends were trimmed by 1 base and 4 bases, with 11 bases remaining between them. CDR3 protein: CASSLSVGLYNEQFF. The CDR3 DNA reads TGTGCCAGCAGCTTAAGCGTGGGCCTATACAATGAGCAGTTCTTC.

This clonotype has a single count. This rearrangement joins TRBV25-1 to TRBJ2-1; 11 bases are shared with TRBD2. The length of the CDR3 is 15 residues. After removal of 6 bases from V and 7 bases from J, the junction contained 8 bases not matched to a gene. Germline CDR1 MGHDK, CDR2 SYGVNS. The CDR3 protein is CASRQLAGAVNEQFF. CDR3 DNA: TGTGCCAGCAGACAACTAGCGGGGGCCGTGAATGAGCAGTTCTTC.

This sequence joins TRBV5-1 and TRBJ2-5; D possibly corresponds to TRBD1 (6 bases). The germline V gene encodes CDR1 SGHRS and CDR2 YFSETQ. V was trimmed by 6 bases and J by 0 bases, leaving 9 bases between them. The CDR3 is 13 residues long. DNA of the CDR3: TGCGCCAGCAAACAGGGATACCAAGAGACCCAGTACTTC. Protein: CASKQGYQETQYF.

V gene TRBV13 combines with J gene TRBJ2-3, with D tentatively TRBD2 (6 bases). CDR1 is PRHDT and CDR2 is FYEKMQ in the germline V gene (reference sequence). The CDR3 covers 15 residues. Trimming removed 5 bases from V and 1 base from J, with 13 bases in between. CDR3 sequence: CASSTRPGGTDTQYF. CDR3 coding DNA: TGTGCCAGCAGCACCAGGCCGGGAGGCACAGATACGCAGTATTTT.

This chain joins TRBV5-4 and TRBJ2-2, with D uncertain. Trimming pared 0 bases from V and 0 bases from J, leaving 9 bases between. In germline, CDR1 is SGHNT, CDR2 YYREEE (reference sequence). The CDR3 contains 16 residues. CDR3 sequence reads: CASSLVLTANTGELFF. The CDR3 DNA is TGTGCCAGCAGCTTGGTCCTTACTGCGAACACCGGGGAGCTGTTTTTT.

A note on this clonotype: A junction boundary mismatches the germline segment, possibly from a read error. This chain links TRBV6-2 or TRBV6-3 with TRBJ2-3; no clear D. This CDR3 contains 13 residues. CDR1 and CDR2 from the germline V gene are MNHEY and SVGEGT. The DNA of the CDR3 is TGTGCCAGCAGCTACTCCGGGTCAGATACGCAGTATTTT. It translates to CASSYSGSDTQYF.